This paragraph covers one T cell receptor (beta chain) sequence. Its antigen is not identified. V lost 3 bases to trimming and J lost 3 bases, with 6 bases between them. Germline CDR1 reads MNHEY; CDR2 reads SVGEGT. This CDR3 is built from 13 residues. The sample is drawn from a study of vaccination effects on CD4 cells after COVID-19. Clones were read by immunoSEQ multiplex PCR, and TCRdb kept only the in-frame ones, dropping some. The sample records roughly 27,000 clones, under 85% being singletons. After expansion with viral peptide pools in the ViraFEST assay, antigen-specific CD4+ T cells were sequenced. The authors isolated CD4+ T cells after around nine days of culture. All study participants received two doses of BNT162b2 or mRNA-1273 vaccine. Vaccinees lacked prior SARS-CoV-2 infection and tested negative for nucleocapsid antibodies. PBMC cultures contained approximately 1.8 million cells per well, roughly 10 IU/ml IL-2 and around 9.4 ug/ml peptides.

The J gene is TRBJ1-5, the V gene TRBV6-2 or TRBV6-3, with D hard to call. This TCR came from a human donor who received a COVID-19 vaccine. This material consisted of CD4+ T cells from PBMCs cultured with HCoV-OC43 spike peptides, taken after COVID-19 vaccination. The subset denotes: HCoV-OC43 spike overlapping peptide pool stimulation. The CDR3 coding sequence is TGTGCCAGCAGTTATGAGGACAATCAGCCCCAGCATTTT. Translating it yields CASSYEDNQPQHF.